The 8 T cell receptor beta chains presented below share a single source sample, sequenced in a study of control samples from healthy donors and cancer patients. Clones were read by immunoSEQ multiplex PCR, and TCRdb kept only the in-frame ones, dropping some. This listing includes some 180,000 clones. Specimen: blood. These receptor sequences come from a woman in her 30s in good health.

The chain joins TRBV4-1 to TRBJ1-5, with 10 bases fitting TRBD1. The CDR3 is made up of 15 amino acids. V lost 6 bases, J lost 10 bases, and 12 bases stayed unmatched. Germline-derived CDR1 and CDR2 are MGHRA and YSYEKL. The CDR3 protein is CASSQTGGRIRPQHF. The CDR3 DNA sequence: TGCGCCAGCAGTCAGACAGGGGGCCGGATACGTCCCCAGCATTTT.

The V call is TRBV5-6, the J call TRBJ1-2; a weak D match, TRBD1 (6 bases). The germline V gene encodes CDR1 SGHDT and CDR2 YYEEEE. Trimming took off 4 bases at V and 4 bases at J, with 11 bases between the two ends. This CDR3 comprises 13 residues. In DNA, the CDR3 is TGTGCCAGCAGCCGGGACATCACCTATGGCTACACCTTC. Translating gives CASSRDITYGYTF.

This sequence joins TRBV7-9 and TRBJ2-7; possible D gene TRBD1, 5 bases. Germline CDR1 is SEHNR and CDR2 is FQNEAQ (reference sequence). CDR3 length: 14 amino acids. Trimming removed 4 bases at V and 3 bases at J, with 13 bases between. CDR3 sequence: CASSSQDTFYEQYF. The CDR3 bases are TGTGCCAGCAGCTCACAGGACACATTCTACGAGCAGTACTTC. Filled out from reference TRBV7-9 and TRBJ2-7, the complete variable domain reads DTGVSQNPRHKITKRGQNVTFRCDPISEHNRLYWYRQTLGQGPEFLTYFQNEAQLEKSRLLSDRFSAERPKGSFSTLEIQRTEQGDSAMYLCASSSQDTFYEQYFGPGTRLTVT.

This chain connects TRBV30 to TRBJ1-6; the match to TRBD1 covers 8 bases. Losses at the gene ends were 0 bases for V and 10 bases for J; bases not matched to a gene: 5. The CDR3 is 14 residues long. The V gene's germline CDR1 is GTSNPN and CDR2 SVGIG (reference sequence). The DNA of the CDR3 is TGTGCCTGGAGTGTACAGGGGGGAGACTCACCCCTCCACTTT. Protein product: CAWSVQGGDSPLHF.

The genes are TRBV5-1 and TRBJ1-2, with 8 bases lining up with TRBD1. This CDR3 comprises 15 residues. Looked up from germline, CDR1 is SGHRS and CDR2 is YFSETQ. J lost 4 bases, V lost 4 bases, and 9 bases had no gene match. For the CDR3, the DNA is TGCGCCAGCAGCCTGGAGAGGACAGGGACCTATGGCTACACCTTC. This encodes CASSLERTGTYGYTF.

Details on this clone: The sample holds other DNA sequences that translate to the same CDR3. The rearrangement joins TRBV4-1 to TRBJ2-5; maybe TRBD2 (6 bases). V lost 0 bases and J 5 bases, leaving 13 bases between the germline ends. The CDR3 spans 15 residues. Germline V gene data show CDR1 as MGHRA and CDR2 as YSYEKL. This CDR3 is CASSQDPGAGETQYF. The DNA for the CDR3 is TGCGCCAGCAGCCAAGATCCCGGGGCGGGGGAGACCCAGTACTTC.

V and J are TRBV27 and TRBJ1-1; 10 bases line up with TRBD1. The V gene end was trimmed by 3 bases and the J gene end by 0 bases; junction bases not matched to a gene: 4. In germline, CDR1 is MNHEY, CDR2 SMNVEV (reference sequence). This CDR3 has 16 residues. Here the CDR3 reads CASSLGTGVLNTEAFF. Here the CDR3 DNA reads TGTGCCAGCAGTTTGGGGACAGGGGTCCTGAACACTGAAGCTTTCTTT.

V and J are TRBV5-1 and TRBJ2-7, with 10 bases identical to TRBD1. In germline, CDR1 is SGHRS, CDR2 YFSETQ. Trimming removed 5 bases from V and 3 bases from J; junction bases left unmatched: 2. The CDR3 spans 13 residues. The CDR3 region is CASRGTGVYEQYF. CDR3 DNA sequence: TGCGCCAGCAGAGGGACAGGGGTCTACGAGCAGTACTTC.